This note documents a single T cell receptor (beta chain) sequence. CDR3 length equals 17 residues. The germline gives CDR1 MNHEY, CDR2 SMNVEV (reference sequence). Trimming left V 1 base short and J 4 bases short, with 17 bases between. This specimen belongs to a study of blood T cell repertoires in COVID-19. As for the study in general: Samples of COVID-19 (acute and convalescent) were obtained from the United States, Italy and Spain. T cells, B-cell-depleted T cells, or PBMCs provided the cDNA or gDNA that served as material.

Using immunoSEQ multiplex PCR, the repertoire was profiled, and TCRdb retains in-frame clones only, with some absent. The sample lists some 700,000 clones, approximately 90% occurring once. The specimen was peripheral blood. The origin of this receptor is a woman between 18 and 29 years old with acute or convalescent COVID-19. The chain combines TRBV27 with TRBJ1-5; D gene uncertain. CDR3 region: CASSLLPRGVGNQPQHF. CDR3 coding DNA: TGTGCCAGCAGTTTATTGCCCCGGGGAGTGGGAAATCAGCCCCAGCATTTT.